This TCR beta chain emerged from a study of T cell clonality in common variable immunodeficiency. Sequencing input was equivalent genomic DNA from CVID and controls. Only in-frame clones appear in the TCRdb table, and some are missing; sequencing was by immunoSEQ multiplex PCR. The specimen has approximately 20,000 clones, none found just once. The study, taken as a whole, reports: Common variable immunodeficiency TCR beta sequences reportedly had fewer deletions and N-nucleotide insertions.

The junction had 4 bases not matched to a gene; V was cut back by 1 base and J by 6 bases. Germline V lookup: CDR1 SEHNR, CDR2 FQNEAQ (reference sequence). The CDR3 runs 15 residues. This clone came up many times. Its antigen remains unknown. The CDR3 end is not reached by the read, which stops 3 residues before it; the germline J gene fills it in. Both groups were predominantly of Caucasian heritage. For at least one year, all CVID subjects received replacement immunoglobulin. Blood samples were heparinized, about 5 to 9 ml per donor. The sample taken for sequencing was peripheral blood mononuclear cells. The chain combines TRBV7-9 with TRBJ2-1, with 9 bases aligning to TRBD1. The sequence was obtained from a human donor with common variable immunodeficiency. The sequenced part of the CDR3 DNA is TGTGCCAGCAGCTTAGTGGACAGGGGCGGCAATGAG. Translating it yields CASSLVDRGGNE. The entire CDR3 reads CASSLVDRGGNEQFF.